A selection of T cell receptor beta chains follows, all from one sample in a study of blood T cell repertoires in COVID-19. Clones were sequenced by immunoSEQ multiplex PCR, and TCRdb holds only the in-frame ones, with some missing. The sample includes roughly 70,000 clones, over 70% of them seen just once. The sample was peripheral blood. The receptors here all came from a man in his 70s who had recovered from COVID-19. Both conserved end residues are part of each CDR3. A D gene is named only where the DNA matches it firmly. Expanded clones are given a class, and other clones once, few, many or no size at all.

TRBJ1-6	-	TRBV4-3	-	TGCGCCAGCAGCCAAGTGGAGTATAATTCACCCCTCCACTTT	CASSQVEYNSPLHF
TRBJ2-1	-	TRBV24-1	TRBD2	TGTGCCACCAGTGACCCGACTAGCGGGGGGTTCTATGAGCAGTTCTTC	CATSDPTSGGFYEQFF
TRBJ2-7	once	TRBV5-1	TRBD2	TGCGCCAGCAGCTGGGGCCCCGGGACTAGCGGCTACGAGCAGTACTTC	CASSWGPGTSGYEQYF
TRBJ1-1	-	TRBV18	-	TGTGCCAGCTCACTTGGCACAGACACTGAAGCTTTCTTT	CASSLGTDTEAFF
TRBJ2-7	-	TRBV5-1	TRBD1	TGCGCCAGCAGCCCTGGGACAGGGGGCGACGAGCAGTACTTC	CASSPGTGGDEQYF
TRBJ2-5	few	TRBV6-2/TRBV6-3	TRBD2	TGTGCCAGCAGTTACGGGCCTAGCGGGGTTCGAGAGACCCAGTACTTC	CASSYGPSGVRETQYF
TRBJ2-1	-	TRBV19	TRBD2	TGTGCCAGTAGTATGATCGGCGGGAGAGATGAGCAGTTCTTC	CASSMIGGRDEQFF
TRBJ1-1	-	TRBV5-6	-	TGTGCCAGCAGCTTACTGCAGGGAATCACTGAAGCTTTCTTT	CASSLLQGITEAFF
TRBJ2-5	-	TRBV21-1	-	TGTGCCAGCAGCAAAAAGACGACAGGGGAGTGGGAGACCCAGTACTTC	CASSKKTTGEWETQYF
TRBJ2-7	-	TRBV7-9	-	TGTGCCAGCAGCTTAGCGGTGAGGGCCCACGAGCAGTACTTC	CASSLAVRAHEQYF
TRBJ2-5	-	TRBV7-2	-	TGTGCCAGCAGCCCTGGCCCCCGGGGTAAAGAGACCCAGTACTTC	CASSPGPRGKETQYF
TRBJ2-7	once	TRBV30	TRBD1	TGTGCCTGGAGAAACAGGGGCACCTACGAGCAGTACTTC	CAWRNRGTYEQYF
TRBJ2-1	-	TRBV3-1/TRBV3-2	TRBD2	TGTGCCAGCAGCCAAGCCCTAGCGGGGGGAACCAAGCAGTTCTTC	CASSQALAGGTKQFF
TRBJ2-7	-	TRBV28	-	TGTGCCAGCAGTTTTAACGGGAGAAGCTACGAGCAGTACTTC	CASSFNGRSYEQYF
TRBJ2-1	-	TRBV3-1/TRBV3-2	TRBD2	TGTGCCAGCAGCCATTGGACTAGCGGGGGAAACAATGAGCAGTTCTTC	CASSHWTSGGNNEQFF
TRBJ2-7	-	TRBV29-1	TRBD1	TGCAGCGTTTCCGGGGGTTCGGGACAGGCAAACCTGTACTTC	CSVSGGSGQANLYF
TRBJ1-4	-	TRBV5-6	-	TGTGCCAGCAGCTTGGGAATAACAGGGTTAGATCGTGAAAAACTGTTTTTT	CASSLGITGLDREKLFF
TRBJ2-3	-	TRBV5-1	-	TGCGCCAGCGGCAGGGACACAACAGATACGCAGTATTTT	CASGRDTTDTQYF
TRBJ2-7	-	TRBV7-3	TRBD1	TGTGCCAGCAGCTTACTGACAGGGCCCAGCTACGAGCAGTACTTC	CASSLLTGPSYEQYF
TRBJ2-7	-	TRBV29-1	TRBD1	TGCAGCGTCCGACAGGGAAGCTCCTACGAGCAGTACTTC	CSVRQGSSYEQYF
TRBJ2-3	-	TRBV25-1	TRBD2	TGTGCCAGCAGTGAGCGGGGGAGCACAGATACGCAGTATTTT	CASSERGSTDTQYF
TRBJ1-3	-	TRBV19	TRBD1	TGTGCCAGTAGTCTCGCTCGGGACAGAGGAAACACCATATATTTT	CASSLARDRGNTIYF
TRBJ1-2	-	TRBV19	-	TGTGCCAGTACAAATCTCGGGCGGAGGAACTATGGCTACACCTTC	CASTNLGRRNYGYTF
TRBJ2-7	-	TRBV5-1	-	TGCGCCAGCAGGGCCCAACAGGGGAGGATTGACGAGCAGTACTTC	CASRAQQGRIDEQYF
TRBJ2-2	-	TRBV5-1	TRBD2	TGCGCCAGCAGCCTTAGCGGGTCGGACACCGGGGAGCTGTTTTTT	CASSLSGSDTGELFF
TRBJ1-4	-	TRBV19	TRBD1	TGTGCCAGTAGTGAGAGGGACAGCGGGGGGGGGAAACTGTTTTTT	CASSERDSGGGKLFF
TRBJ2-7	-	TRBV9	TRBD1	TGTGCCAGCAGCGGGACAGGGACGAACGAGCAGTACTTC	CASSGTGTNEQYF
TRBJ2-3	-	TRBV5-4	-	TGTGCCAGCGCCAGTGGCGGGAGCACAGATACGCAGTATTTT	CASASGGSTDTQYF
TRBJ2-2	-	TRBV4-1	TRBD1	TGCGCCAGCACCACAAATACCGGGACAGGGGGCGCGACCGGGGAGCTGTTTTTT	CASTTNTGTGGATGELFF
TRBJ1-6	-	TRBV29-1	-	TGCAGCGTGGCGACGGAACGGGATTCACCCCTCCACTTT	CSVATERDSPLHF
TRBJ1-5	-	TRBV23-1	-	TGCGCCAGCAGTCAAACTACTGAACTCAGGGAAGCCCAGCATTTT	CASSQTTELREAQHF
TRBJ1-2	-	TRBV2	-	TGTGCCAGCAGTGAACAAGGGGATGGCTACACCTTC	CASSEQGDGYTF
TRBJ2-6	once	TRBV6-4	-	TGTGCCAGCAGTGACTCTCCGGGGATTGGGGCCAACGTCCTGACTTTC	CASSDSPGIGANVLTF
TRBJ1-4	-	TRBV7-8	-	TGTGCCAGCAGCTTAAATGTGAATTCGGCTAATGAAAAACTGTTTTTT	CASSLNVNSANEKLFF
TRBJ1-2	many	TRBV27	-	TGTGCCAGCAGTCCCCACTCGGACTATGGCTACACCTTC	CASSPHSDYGYTF
TRBJ2-2	-	TRBV5-4	-	TGTGCCAGCAGGTTAGGCGGGCCGAACACCGGGGAGCTGTTTTTT	CASRLGGPNTGELFF
TRBJ1-1	-	TRBV9	TRBD1	TGTGCCAGCAGCGCACAGGGGAAAGGTACTGAAGCTTTCTTT	CASSAQGKGTEAFF
TRBJ2-5	-	TRBV2	TRBD1	TGTGCCAGCAGTGTGTCAGGGGGTGGGGAGACCCAGTACTTC	CASSVSGGGETQYF
TRBJ1-2	-	TRBV4-2	TRBD1	TGTGCCAGCAGTCGGGACAGGGGGGCGGGTGGCTACACCTTC	CASSRDRGAGGYTF
TRBJ2-7	-	TRBV4-1	TRBD1	TGCGCCAGCAGCCAAGTTATAGGGGGCGTAAGAGGCGAGCAGTACTTC	CASSQVIGGVRGEQYF
TRBJ1-6	once	TRBV30	TRBD1	TGTGCCTGGAGGGGACAGGGGTGGGATTCACCCCTCCACTTT	CAWRGQGWDSPLHF
TRBJ1-6	once	TRBV7-8	-	TGTGCCAGCAGCTTACAGATTCGGGCGGGGGCTTCACCCCTCCACTTT	CASSLQIRAGASPLHF
TRBJ1-5	few	TRBV28	-	TGTGCCAGCAGTTTTTGGGACAACATTAGCAATCAGCCCCAGCATTTT	CASSFWDNISNQPQHF
TRBJ2-2	-	TRBV30	-	TGTGCCTGGCAAGGGACATTCAACACCGGGGAGCTGTTTTTT	CAWQGTFNTGELFF
TRBJ2-1	-	TRBV10-1	TRBD1	TGCGCCAGCAGCCTCGGGACAGGGTTTAATGAGCAGTTCTTC	CASSLGTGFNEQFF
TRBJ2-1	-	TRBV19	-	TGTGCCAGTAGTATATCAAGGGGTCGAGAGCAGTTCTTC	CASSISRGREQFF
TRBJ1-1	-	TRBV11-2	-	TGTGCCAGCAGACTAGCGGGGGGAGGCACTGAAGCTTTCTTT	CASRLAGGGTEAFF
TRBJ1-4	-	TRBV15	-	TGTGCCACCAGCAGAGACCTCGGGGAAAGACTGTTTTTT	CATSRDLGERLFF
TRBJ1-2	once	TRBV12-3/TRBV12-4	-	TGTGCCAGCAGTTTGGAGGGAACCTATGGCTACACCTTC	CASSLEGTYGYTF
TRBJ1-5	-	TRBV28	-	TGTGCCAGCAGTTTATATCCGGGGGATAGCAATCAGCCCCAGCATTTT	CASSLYPGDSNQPQHF
TRBJ2-1	-	TRBV12-3/TRBV12-4	TRBD1	TGTGCCAGCAGTTTAAGGGGGCAGGGTGAGCAGTTCTTC	CASSLRGQGEQFF
TRBJ1-1	-	TRBV7-2	-	TGTGCCAGCAGGGAGCAGCGAAACACTGAAGCTTTCTTT	CASREQRNTEAFF
TRBJ2-1	-	TRBV4-3	-	TGCGCCAGCAGCCAAGATTTGGGTGTAGGGGGAGAGCAGTTCTTC	CASSQDLGVGGEQFF
TRBJ1-2	-	TRBV19	-	TGTGCCAGTAGTATAGACCAGACAGGCCAAGGGGGCTACACCTTC	CASSIDQTGQGGYTF
TRBJ2-6	few	TRBV30	TRBD1	TGTGCCTGGAGTCTCAGGGGGCTCTTCTCTGGGGCCAACGTCCTGACTTTC	CAWSLRGLFSGANVLTF
TRBJ2-6	-	TRBV11-3	TRBD1	TGTGCCAGCAGCTTCAGAGCGGGACAGGGGGTACCTGGGGCCAACGTCCTGACTTTC	CASSFRAGQGVPGANVLTF
TRBJ2-5	-	TRBV7-2	TRBD2	TGTGCCAGCAGCTTAAACGGCGGGAGGGCCAAAGAGACCCAGTACTTC	CASSLNGGRAKETQYF
TRBJ2-2	-	TRBV9	TRBD2	TGTGCCAGCAGCGTGGCGACTAGCGGAAACACCGGGGAGCTGTTTTTT	CASSVATSGNTGELFF
TRBJ1-6	few	TRBV30	-	TGTGCCTGGAGTGTACGTCAGAATTCACCCCTCCACTTT	CAWSVRQNSPLHF
TRBJ1-1	few	TRBV27	TRBD1	TGTGCCAGCAGTGCGAAGACCGGGACAGCGGACACTGAAGCTTTCTTT	CASSAKTGTADTEAFF